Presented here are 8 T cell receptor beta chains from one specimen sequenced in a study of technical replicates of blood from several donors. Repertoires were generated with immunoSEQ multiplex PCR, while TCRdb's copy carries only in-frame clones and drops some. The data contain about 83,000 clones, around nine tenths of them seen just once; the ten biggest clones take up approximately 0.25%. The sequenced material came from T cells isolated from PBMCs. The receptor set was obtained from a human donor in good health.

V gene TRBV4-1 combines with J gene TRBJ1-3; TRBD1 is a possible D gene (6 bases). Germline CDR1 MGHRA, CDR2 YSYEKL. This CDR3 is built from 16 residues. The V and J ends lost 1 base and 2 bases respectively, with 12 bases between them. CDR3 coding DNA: TGCGCCAGCAGCCAAGGGAGCAGGGGTACTGGAAACACCATATATTTT. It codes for CASSQGSRGTGNTIYF.

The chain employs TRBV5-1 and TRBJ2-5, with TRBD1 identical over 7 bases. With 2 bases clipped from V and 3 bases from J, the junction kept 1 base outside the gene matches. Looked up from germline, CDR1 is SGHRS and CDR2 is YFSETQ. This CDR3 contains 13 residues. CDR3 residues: CASSLTGEETQYF. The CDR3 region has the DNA TGCGCCAGCAGCTTAACAGGGGAAGAGACCCAGTACTTC.

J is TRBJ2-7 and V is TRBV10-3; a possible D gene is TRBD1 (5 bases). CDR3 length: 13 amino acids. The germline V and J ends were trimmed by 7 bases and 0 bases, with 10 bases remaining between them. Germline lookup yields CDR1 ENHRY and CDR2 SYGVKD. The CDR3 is CAITGHYSYEQYF. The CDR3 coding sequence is TGTGCCATCACAGGACACTACTCCTACGAGCAGTACTTC.

Here the CDR3 DNA reads TGCGCCAGCAGCTTCTACAGGGTCGGTGAAAAACTGTTTTTT. Encoded protein: CASSFYRVGEKLFF. The rearrangement joins TRBV5-1 to TRBJ1-4; tentatively, D is TRBD1 (6 bases). V lost 2 bases, J lost 7 bases, and 12 bases lay in between. This CDR3 comprises 14 residues. The germline gives CDR1 SGHRS, CDR2 YFSETQ.

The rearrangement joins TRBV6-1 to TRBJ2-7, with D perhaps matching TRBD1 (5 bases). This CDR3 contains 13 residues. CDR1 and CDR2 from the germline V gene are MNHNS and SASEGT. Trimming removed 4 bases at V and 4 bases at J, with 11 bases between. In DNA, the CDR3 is TGTGCCAGCAGTGGACAGCTGGGGTACGAGCAGTACTTC. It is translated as CASSGQLGYEQYF.

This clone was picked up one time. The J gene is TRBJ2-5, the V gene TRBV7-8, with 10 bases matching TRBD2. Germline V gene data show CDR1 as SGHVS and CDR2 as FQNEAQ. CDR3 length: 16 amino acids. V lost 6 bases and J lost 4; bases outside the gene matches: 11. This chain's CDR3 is CASRQSSGGRGETQYF. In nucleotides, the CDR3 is TGTGCCAGCAGGCAAAGTAGCGGGGGGCGGGGAGAGACCCAGTACTTC.

CDR3 amino acids: CASSFGEQPQHF. The CDR3 DNA sequence: TGTGCCAGCAGCTTCGGGGAGCAGCCCCAGCATTTT. The rearrangement joins TRBV5-6 to TRBJ1-5; no firm D call. The V end was cut by 2 bases, the J end by 7 bases, with 7 bases between. The CDR3 spans 12 residues. The germline V gene has CDR1 SGHDT and CDR2 YYEEEE.

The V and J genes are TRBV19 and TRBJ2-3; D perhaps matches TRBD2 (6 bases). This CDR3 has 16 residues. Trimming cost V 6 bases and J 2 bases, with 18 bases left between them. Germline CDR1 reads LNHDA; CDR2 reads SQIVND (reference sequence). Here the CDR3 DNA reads TGTGCCAGTAGCCATATTCTTAGCGGCAACACAGATACGCAGTATTTT. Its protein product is CASSHILSGNTDTQYF.